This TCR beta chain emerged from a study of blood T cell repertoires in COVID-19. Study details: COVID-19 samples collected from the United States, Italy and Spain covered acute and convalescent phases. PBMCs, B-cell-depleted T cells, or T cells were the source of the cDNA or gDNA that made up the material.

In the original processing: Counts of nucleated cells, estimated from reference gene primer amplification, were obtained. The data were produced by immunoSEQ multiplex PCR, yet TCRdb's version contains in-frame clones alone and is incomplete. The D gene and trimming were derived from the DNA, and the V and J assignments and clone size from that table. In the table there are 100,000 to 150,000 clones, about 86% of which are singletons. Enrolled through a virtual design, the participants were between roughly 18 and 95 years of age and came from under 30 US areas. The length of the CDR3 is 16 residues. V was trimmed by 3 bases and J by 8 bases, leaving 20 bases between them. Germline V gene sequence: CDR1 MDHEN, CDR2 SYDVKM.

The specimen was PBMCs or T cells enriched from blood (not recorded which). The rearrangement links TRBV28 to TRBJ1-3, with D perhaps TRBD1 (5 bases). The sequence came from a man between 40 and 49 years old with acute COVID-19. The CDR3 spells CASSLSGSNLGDTIYF. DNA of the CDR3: TGTGCCAGCAGTTTGAGCGGGTCCAATCTGGGGGACACCATATATTTT.